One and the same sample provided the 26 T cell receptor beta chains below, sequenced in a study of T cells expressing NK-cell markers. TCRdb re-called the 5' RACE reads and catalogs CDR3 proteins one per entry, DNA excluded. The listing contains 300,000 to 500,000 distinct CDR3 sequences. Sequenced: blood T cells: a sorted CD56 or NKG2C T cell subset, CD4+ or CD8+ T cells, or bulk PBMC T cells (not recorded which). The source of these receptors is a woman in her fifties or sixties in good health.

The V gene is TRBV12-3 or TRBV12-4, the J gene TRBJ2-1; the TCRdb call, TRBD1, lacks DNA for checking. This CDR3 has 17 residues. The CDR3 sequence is CASSFGLGGPSYNEQFF.

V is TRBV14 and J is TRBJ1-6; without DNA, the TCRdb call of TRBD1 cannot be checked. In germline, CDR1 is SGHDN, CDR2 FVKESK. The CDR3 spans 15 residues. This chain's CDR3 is CASSLRTGGYSPLHF.

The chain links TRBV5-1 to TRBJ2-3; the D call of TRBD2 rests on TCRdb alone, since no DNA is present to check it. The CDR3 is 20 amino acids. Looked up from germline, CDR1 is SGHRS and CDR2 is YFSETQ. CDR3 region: CASSAYRGLAGGYSTDTQYF.

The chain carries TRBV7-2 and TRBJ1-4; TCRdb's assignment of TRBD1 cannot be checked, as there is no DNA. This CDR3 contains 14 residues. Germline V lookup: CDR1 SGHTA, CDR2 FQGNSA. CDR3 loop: CASSFQGTNEKLFF. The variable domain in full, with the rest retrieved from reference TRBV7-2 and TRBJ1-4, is GAGVSQSPSNKVTEKGKDVELRCDPISGHTALYWYRQSLGQGLEFLIYFQGNSAPDKSGLPSDRFSAERTGGSVSTLTIQRTQQEDSAVYLCASSFQGTNEKLFFGSGTQLSVL.

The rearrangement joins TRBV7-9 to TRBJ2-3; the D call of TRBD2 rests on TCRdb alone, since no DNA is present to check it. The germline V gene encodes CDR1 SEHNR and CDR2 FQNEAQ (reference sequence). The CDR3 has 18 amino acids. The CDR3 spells CASTLPFGREGQPDTQYF.

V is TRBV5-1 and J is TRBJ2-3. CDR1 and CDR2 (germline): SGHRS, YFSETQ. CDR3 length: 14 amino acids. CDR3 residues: CASSLATVRDTQYF.

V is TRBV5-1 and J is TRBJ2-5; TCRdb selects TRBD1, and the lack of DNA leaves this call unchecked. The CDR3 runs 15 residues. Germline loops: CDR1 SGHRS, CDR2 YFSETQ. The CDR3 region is CASSRVTGRRETQYF.

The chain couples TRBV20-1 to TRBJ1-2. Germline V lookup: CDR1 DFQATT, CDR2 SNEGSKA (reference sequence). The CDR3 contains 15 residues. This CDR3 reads CSAGTEGTANYGYTF.

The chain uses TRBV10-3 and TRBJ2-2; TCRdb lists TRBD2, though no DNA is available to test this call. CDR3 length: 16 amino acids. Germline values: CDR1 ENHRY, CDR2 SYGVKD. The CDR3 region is CAISEALATKAGELFF.

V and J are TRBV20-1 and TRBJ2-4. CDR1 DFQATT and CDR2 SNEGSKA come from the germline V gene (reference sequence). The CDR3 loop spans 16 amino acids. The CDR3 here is CSALTRSSLAKNIQYF.

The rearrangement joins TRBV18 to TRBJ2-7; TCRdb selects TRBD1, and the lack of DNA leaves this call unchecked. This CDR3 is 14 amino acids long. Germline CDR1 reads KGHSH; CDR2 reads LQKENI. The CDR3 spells CASSRDRQVYEQYF.

CDR3 residues: CANLTGNAEAFF. This chain uses TRBV10-2 with TRBJ1-1; the TCRdb call, TRBD1, lacks DNA for checking. The CDR3 is 12 residues long. The germline CDR1 and CDR2 sequences are WSHSY and SAAADI.

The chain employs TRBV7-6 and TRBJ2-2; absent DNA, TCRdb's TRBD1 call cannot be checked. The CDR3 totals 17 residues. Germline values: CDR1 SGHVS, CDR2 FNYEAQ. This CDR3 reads CASSLDPGQGVTGELFF.

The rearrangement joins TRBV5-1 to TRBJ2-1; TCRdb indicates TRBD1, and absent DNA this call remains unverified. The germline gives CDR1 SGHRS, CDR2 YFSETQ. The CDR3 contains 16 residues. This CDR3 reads CASSPMDTIRSNEQFF. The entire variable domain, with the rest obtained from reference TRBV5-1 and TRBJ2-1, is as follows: KAGVTQTPRYLIKTRGQQVTLSCSPISGHRSVSWYQQTPGQGLQFLFEYFSETQRNKGNFPGRFSGRQFSNSRSEMNVSTLELGDSALYLCASSPMDTIRSNEQFFGPGTRLTVL.

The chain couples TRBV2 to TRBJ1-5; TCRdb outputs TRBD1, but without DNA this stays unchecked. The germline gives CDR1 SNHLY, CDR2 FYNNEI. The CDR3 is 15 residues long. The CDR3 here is CASSPRRGMNQPQHF.

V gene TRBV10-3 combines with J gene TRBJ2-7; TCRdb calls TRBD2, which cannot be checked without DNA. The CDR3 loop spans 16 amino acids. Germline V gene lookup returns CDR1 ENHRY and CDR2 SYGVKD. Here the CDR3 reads CAISDLGLPRPYEQYF.

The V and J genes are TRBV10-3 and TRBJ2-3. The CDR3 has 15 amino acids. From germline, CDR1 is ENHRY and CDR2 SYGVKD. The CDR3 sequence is CAISESGASTDTQYF.

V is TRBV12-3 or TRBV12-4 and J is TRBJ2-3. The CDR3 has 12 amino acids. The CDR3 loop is CASSLDVDTQYF.

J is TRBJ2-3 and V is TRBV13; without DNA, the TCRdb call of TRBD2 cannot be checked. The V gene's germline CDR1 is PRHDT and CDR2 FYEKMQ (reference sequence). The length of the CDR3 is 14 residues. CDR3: CASSPRLADYTQYF. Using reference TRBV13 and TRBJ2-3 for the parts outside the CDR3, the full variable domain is AAGVIQSPRHLIKEKRETATLKCYPIPRHDTVYWYQQGPGQDPQFLISFYEKMQSDKGSIPDRFSAQQFSDYHSELNMSSLELGDSALYFCASSPRLADYTQYFGPGTRLTVL.

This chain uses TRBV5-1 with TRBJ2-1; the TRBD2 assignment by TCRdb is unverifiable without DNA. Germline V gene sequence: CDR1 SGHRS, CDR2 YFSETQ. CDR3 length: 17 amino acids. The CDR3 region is CASSFSLAGGRGNEQFF. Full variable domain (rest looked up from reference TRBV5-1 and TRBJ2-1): KAGVTQTPRYLIKTRGQQVTLSCSPISGHRSVSWYQQTPGQGLQFLFEYFSETQRNKGNFPGRFSGRQFSNSRSEMNVSTLELGDSALYLCASSFSLAGGRGNEQFFGPGTRLTVL.

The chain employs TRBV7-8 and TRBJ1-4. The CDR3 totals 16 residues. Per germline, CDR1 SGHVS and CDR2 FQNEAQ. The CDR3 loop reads CASSPGFWATNEKLFF.

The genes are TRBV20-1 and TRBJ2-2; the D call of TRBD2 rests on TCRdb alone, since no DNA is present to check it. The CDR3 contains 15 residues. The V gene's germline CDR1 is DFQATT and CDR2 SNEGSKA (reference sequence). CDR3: CSASETSLNTGELFF.

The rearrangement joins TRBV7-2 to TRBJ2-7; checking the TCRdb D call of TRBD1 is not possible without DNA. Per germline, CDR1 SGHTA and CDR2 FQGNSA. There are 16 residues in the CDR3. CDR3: CASSLVARASSYEQYF.

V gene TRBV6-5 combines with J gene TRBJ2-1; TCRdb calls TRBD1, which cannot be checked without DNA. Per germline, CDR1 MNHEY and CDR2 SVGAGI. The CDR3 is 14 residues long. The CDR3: CASSYSAGTNEQFF.

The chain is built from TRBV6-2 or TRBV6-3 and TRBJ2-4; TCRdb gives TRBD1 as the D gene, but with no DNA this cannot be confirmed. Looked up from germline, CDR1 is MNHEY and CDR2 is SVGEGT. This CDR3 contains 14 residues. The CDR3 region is CASSSGPGLNIQYF.

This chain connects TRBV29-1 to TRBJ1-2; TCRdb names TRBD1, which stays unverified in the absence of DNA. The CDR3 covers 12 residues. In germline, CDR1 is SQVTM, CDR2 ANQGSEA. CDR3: CSVGSPGYGYTF. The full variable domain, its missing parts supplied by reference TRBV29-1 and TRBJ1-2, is SAVISQKPSRDICQRGTSLTIQCQVDSQVTMMFWYRQQPGQSLTLIATANQGSEATYESGFVIDKFPISRPNLTFSTLTVSNMSPEDSSIYLCSVGSPGYGYTFGSGTRLTVV.